This T cell receptor beta chain originates from a study of blood T cell repertoires in COVID-19. Study overall: PBMCs, B-cell-depleted T cells, or T cells provided the cDNA or gDNA that made up the material.

Original methodology: Estimated nucleated cell counts came from reference gene primer amplification. The repertoire was sequenced with immunoSEQ multiplex PCR; TCRdb's copy has only in-frame clones and lacks some. The DNA gave D and trimming, while V, J and clone size come from that table. The sample yields about 49,000 clones, 65% to 90% seen once. This CDR3 contains 16 residues. Trimming stripped 4 bases from V and 0 bases from J, with 13 bases between. Germline CDR1 reads SGHKS; CDR2 reads YYEKEE (reference sequence). This rearrangement joins TRBV5-5 to TRBJ2-2, with a weak D call TRBD2 (5 bases). The sequencing sample was made of peripheral blood. This TCR derives from a woman at least 80 years old with COVID-19, enrolled during active disease. CDR3 coding DNA: TGTGCCAGCAGCCGCGGAGGCAACACGAACACCGGGGAGCTGTTTTTT. Its translation: CASSRGGNTNTGELFF.